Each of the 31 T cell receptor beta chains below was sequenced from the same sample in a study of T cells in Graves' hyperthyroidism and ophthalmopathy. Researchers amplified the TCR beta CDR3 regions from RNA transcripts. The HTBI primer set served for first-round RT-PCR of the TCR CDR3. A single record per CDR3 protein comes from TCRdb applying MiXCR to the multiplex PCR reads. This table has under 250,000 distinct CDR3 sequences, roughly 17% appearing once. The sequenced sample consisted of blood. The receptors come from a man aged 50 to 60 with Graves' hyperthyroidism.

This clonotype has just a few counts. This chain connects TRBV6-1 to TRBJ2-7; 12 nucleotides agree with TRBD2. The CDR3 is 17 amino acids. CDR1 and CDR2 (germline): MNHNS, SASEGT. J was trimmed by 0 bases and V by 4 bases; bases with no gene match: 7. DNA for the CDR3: TGTGCCAGCAGTGCCACTAGCGGGAGGCCCCCCTCCTACGAGCAGTACTTC. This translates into CASSATSGRPPSYEQYF.

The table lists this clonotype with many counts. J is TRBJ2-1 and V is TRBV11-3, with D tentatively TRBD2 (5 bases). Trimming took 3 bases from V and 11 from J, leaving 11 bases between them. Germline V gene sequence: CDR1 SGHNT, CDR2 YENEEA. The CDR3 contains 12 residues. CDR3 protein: CASSFSSGKQFF. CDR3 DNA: TGTGCCAGCAGCTTCTCCTCCGGGAAGCAGTTCTTC. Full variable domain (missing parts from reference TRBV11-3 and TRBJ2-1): EAGVVQSPRYKIIEKKQPVAFWCNPISGHNTLYWYLQNLGQGPELLIRYENEEAVDDSQLPKDRFSAERLKGVDSTLKIQPAELGDSAVYLCASSFSSGKQFFGPGTRLTVL.

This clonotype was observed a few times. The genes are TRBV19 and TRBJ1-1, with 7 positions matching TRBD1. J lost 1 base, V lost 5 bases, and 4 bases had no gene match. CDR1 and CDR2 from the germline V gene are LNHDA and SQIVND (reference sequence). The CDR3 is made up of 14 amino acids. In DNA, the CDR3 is TGTGCCAGTAGTCGTTGGGACAGGAACACTGAAGCTTTCTTT. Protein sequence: CASSRWDRNTEAFF.

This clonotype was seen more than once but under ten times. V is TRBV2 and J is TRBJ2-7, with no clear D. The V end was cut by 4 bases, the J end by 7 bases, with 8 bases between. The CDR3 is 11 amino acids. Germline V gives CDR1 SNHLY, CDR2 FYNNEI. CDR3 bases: TGTGCCAGCAGTGCAGACGGGGAGCAGTACTTC. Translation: CASSADGEQYF.

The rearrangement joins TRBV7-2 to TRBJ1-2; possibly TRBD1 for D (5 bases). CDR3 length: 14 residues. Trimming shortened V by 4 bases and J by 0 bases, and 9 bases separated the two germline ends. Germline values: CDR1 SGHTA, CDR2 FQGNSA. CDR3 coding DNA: TGTGCCAGCAGCTATGACAGTGCTAACTATGGCTACACCTTC. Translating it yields CASSYDSANYGYTF.

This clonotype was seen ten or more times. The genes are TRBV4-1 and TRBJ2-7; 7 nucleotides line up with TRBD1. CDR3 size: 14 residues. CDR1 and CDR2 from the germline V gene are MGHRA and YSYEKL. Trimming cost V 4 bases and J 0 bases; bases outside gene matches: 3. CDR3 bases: TGCGCCAGCAGCCGGGGACAGAGCTCCTACGAGCAGTACTTC. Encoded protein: CASSRGQSSYEQYF.

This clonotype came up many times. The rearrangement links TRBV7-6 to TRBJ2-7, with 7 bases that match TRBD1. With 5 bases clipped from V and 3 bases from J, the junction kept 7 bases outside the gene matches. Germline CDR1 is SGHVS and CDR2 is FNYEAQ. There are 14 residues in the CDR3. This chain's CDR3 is CASSPLQGIYEQYF. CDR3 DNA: TGTGCCAGCAGCCCATTACAGGGGATCTACGAGCAGTACTTC.

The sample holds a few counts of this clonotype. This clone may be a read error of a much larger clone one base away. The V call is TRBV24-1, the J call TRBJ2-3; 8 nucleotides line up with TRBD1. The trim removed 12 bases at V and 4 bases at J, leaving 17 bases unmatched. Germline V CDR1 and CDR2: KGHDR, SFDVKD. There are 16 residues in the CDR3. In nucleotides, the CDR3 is TGTGCCGCCGGTAAGCAGAGGACAGGGTTCGCAGATACGCAGTATTTT. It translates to CAAGKQRTGFADTQYF.

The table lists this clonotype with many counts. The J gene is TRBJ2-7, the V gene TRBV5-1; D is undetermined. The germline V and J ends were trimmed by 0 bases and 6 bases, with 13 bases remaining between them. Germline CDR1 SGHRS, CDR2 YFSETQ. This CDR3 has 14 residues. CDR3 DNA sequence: TGCGCCAGCAGCTTGGCCTCGCTCGTGGGCGAGCAGTACTTC. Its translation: CASSLASLVGEQYF. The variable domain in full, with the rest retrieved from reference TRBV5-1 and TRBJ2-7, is KAGVTQTPRYLIKTRGQQVTLSCSPISGHRSVSWYQQTPGQGLQFLFEYFSETQRNKGNFPGRFSGRQFSNSRSEMNVSTLELGDSALYLCASSLASLVGEQYFGPGTRLTVT.

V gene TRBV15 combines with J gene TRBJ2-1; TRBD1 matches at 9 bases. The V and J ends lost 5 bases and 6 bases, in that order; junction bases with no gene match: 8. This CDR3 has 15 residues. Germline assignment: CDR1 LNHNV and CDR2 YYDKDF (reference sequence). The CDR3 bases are TGTGCCACCAGCGTCCCGGGACAGGGTGGCAATGAGCAGTTCTTC. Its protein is CATSVPGQGGNEQFF.

As DNA, the CDR3 is TGTGCCAGCAGTTTTTCCCCGGTCACACCCCTCCACTTT. Its translation is CASSFSPVTPLHF. The chain links TRBV27 to TRBJ1-6; D remains ambiguous. CDR3 length: 13 residues. Looked up from germline, CDR1 is MNHEY and CDR2 is SMNVEV (reference sequence). Trimming removed 3 bases at V and 11 bases at J, with 11 bases between.

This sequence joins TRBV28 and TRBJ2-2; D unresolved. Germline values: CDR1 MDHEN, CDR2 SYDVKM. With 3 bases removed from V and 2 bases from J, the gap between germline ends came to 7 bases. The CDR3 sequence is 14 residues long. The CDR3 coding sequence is TGTGCCAGCAGTTTTCCAGGAAACACCGGGGAGCTGTTTTTT. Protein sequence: CASSFPGNTGELFF.

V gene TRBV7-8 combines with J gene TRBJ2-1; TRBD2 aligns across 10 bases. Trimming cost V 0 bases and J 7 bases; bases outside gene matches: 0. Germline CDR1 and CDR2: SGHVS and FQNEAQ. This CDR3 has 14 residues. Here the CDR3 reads CASSLATSGNEQFF. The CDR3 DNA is TGTGCCAGCAGCTTAGCGACTAGCGGGAATGAGCAGTTCTTC. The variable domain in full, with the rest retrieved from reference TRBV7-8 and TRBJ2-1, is GAGVSQSPRYKVAKRGQDVALRCDPISGHVSLFWYQQALGQGPEFLTYFQNEAQLDKSGLPSDRFFAERPEGSVSTLKIQRTQQEDSAVYLCASSLATSGNEQFFGPGTRLTVL.

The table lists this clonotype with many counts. CDR3 bases: TGTGCCAGCAGTTGGGCCCCCAATCAGCCCCAGCATTTT. Protein sequence: CASSWAPNQPQHF. This chain links TRBV12-3 or TRBV12-4 with TRBJ1-5; D is undetermined. The CDR3 sequence is 13 residues long. Trimming removed 4 bases from V and 3 bases from J, with 7 bases in between.

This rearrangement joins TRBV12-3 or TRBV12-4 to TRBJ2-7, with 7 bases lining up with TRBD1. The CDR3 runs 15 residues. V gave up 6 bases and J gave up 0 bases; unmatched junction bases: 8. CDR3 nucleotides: TGTGCCAGCAGGGAACAGGGGTGGAACTCCTACGAGCAGTACTTC. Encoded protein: CASREQGWNSYEQYF.

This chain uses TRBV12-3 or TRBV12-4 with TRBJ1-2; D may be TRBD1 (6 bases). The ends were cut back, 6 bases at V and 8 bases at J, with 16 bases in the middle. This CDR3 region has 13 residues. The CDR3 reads CASSFDRWGGYTF. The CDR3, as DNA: TGTGCCAGCAGCTTCGACAGGTGGGGCGGCTACACCTTC.

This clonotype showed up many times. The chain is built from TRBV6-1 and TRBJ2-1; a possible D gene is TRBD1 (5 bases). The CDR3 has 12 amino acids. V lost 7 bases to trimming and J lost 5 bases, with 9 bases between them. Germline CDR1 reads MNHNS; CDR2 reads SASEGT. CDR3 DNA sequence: TGTGCCAGCACCAACAGGAACAATGAGCAGTTCTTC. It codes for CASTNRNNEQFF.

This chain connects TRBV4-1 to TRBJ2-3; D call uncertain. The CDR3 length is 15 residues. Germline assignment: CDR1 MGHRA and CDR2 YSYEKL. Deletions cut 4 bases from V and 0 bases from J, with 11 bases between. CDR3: CASSLRGTSTDTQYF. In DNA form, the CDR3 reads TGCGCCAGCAGCCTCAGAGGTACTAGCACAGATACGCAGTATTTT.

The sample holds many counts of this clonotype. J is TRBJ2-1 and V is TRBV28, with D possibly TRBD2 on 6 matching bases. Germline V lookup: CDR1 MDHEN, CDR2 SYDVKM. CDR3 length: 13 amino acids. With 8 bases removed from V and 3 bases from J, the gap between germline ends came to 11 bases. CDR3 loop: CASVRRDYNEQFF. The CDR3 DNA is TGTGCCAGCGTCCGGCGGGACTACAATGAGCAGTTCTTC.

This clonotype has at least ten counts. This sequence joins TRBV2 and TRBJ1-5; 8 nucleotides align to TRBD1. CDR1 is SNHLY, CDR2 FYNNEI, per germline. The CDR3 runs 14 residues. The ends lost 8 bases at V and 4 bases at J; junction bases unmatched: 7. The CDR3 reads CASRRDRTNQPQHF. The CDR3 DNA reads TGTGCCAGCCGCCGGGACAGGACGAATCAGCCCCAGCATTTT.

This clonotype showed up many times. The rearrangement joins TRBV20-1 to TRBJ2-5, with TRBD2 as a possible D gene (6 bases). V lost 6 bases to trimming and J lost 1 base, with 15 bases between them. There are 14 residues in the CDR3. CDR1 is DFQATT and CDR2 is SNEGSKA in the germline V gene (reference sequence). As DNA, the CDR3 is TGCAGTGCCGCCAACGGGGGATTCCAAGAGACCCAGTACTTC. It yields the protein CSAANGGFQETQYF.

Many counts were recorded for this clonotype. The CDR3 region is CAIRAQGRAGANVLTF. The CDR3 DNA follows: TGTGCCATCAGGGCCCAGGGGCGAGCTGGGGCCAACGTCCTGACTTTC. This rearrangement joins TRBV10-3 to TRBJ2-6; tentatively, D is TRBD1 (6 bases). CDR3 size: 16 residues. Trimming removed 6 bases from V and 2 bases from J, with 14 bases in between. In germline, CDR1 is ENHRY, CDR2 SYGVKD.

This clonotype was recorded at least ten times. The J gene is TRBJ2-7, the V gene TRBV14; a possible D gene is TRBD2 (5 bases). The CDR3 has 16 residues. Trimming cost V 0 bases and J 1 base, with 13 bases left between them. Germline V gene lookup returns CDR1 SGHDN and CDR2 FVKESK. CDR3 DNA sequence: TGTGCCAGCAGCCAAGATGGCCGGGAAATATCCTACGAGCAGTACTTC. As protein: CASSQDGREISYEQYF.

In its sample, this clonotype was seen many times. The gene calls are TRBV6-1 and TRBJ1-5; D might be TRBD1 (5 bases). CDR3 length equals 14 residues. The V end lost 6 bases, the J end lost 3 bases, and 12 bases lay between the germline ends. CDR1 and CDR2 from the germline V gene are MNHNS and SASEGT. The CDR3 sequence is CASRLGGNNQPQHF. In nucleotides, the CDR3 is TGTGCCAGCAGGTTGGGGGGTAACAATCAGCCCCAGCATTTT.

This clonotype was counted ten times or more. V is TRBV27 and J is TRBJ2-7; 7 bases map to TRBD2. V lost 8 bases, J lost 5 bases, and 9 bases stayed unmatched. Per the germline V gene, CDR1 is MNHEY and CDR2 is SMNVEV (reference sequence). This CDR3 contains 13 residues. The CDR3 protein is CASESRESNEQYF. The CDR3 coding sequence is TGTGCCAGCGAATCGCGGGAGTCCAACGAGCAGTACTTC.

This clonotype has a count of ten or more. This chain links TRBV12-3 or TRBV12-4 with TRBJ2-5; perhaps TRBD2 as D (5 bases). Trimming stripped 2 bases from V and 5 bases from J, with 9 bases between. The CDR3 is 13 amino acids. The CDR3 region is CASSLSRGETQYF. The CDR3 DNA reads TGTGCCAGCAGTTTATCGAGAGGGGAGACCCAGTACTTC.

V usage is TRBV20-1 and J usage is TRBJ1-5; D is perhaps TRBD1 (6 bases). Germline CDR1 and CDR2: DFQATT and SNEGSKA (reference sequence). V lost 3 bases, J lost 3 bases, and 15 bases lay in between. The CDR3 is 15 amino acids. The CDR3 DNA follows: TGCAGTGCTAGTTTTTCGTCAGGGGACAATCAGCCCCAGCATTTT. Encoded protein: CSASFSSGDNQPQHF.

The CDR3 DNA follows: TGTGCCAGCAGCCGGACAGGGGGGGGCGAGCAGTACTTC. This sequence encodes CASSRTGGGEQYF. V gene TRBV5-4 combines with J gene TRBJ2-7, with TRBD1 matching over 10 bases. CDR1 and CDR2 (germline): SGHNT, YYREEE (reference sequence). The CDR3 runs 13 residues. The trim removed 4 bases at V and 6 bases at J, leaving 4 bases unmatched.

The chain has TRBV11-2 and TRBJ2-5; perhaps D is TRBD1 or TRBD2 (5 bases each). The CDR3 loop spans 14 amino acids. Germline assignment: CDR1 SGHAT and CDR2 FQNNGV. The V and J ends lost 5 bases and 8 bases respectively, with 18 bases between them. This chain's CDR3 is CASSTRTGRDTQYF. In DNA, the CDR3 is TGTGCCAGCAGCACCCGGACGGGACGGGACACCCAGTACTTC.

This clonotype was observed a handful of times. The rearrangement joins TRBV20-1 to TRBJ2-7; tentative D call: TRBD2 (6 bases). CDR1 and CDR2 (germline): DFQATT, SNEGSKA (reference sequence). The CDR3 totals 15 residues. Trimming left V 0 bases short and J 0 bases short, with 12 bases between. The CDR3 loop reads CSARDWRDPSYEQYF. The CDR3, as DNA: TGCAGTGCTAGAGATTGGCGGGACCCCTCCTACGAGCAGTACTTC.

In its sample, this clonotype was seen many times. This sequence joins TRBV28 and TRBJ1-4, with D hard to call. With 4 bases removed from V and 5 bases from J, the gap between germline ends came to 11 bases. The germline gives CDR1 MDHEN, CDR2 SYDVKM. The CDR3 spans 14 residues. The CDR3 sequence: CASSSHQANEKLFF. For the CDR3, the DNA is TGTGCCAGCAGTTCACATCAGGCCAATGAAAAACTGTTTTTT. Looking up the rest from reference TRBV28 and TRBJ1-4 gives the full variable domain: DVKVTQSSRYLVKRTGEKVFLECVQDMDHENMFWYRQDPGLGLRLIYFSYDVKMKEKGDIPEGYSVSREKKERFSLILESASTNQTSMYLCASSSHQANEKLFFGSGTQLSVL.